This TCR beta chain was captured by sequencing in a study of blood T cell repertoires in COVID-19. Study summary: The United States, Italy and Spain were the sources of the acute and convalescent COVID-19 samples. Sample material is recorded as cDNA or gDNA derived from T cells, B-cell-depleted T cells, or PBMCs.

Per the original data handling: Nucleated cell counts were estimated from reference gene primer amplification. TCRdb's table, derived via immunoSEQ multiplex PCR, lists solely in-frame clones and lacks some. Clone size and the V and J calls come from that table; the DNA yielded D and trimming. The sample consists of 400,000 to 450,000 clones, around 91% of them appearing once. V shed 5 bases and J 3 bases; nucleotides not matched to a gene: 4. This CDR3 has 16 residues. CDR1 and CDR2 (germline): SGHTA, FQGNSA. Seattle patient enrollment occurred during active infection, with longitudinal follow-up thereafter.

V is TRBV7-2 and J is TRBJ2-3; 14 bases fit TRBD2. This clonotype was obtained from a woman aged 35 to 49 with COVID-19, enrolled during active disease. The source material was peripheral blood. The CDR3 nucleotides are TGTGCCAGCAGCCCGGGACTAGCGGGAGTGACAGATACGCAGTATTTT. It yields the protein CASSPGLAGVTDTQYF.